This T cell receptor (beta chain) was profiled in a study of T cells in Graves' hyperthyroidism and ophthalmopathy. Study-wide results and caveats: Before onset, by a median of approximately 5.9 months, the model predicted ophthalmopathy.

In patients aged 18 to 65, hyperthyroidism was newly diagnosed, with duration under 2 months. The blood sample was taken at first hyperthyroidism diagnosis, before any ophthalmopathy symptoms. This clonotype was observed at least ten times. Its antigen is unidentified. Template material for amplifying TCR beta CDR3 regions consisted of RNA transcripts. RT-PCR in the first round (using the HTBI primer set) targeted the TCR CDR3. Each CDR3 protein gets one entry after TCRdb re-called the multiplex PCR reads with MiXCR. This sample has some 600,000 distinct CDR3 sequences, with over 11% found just once. The CDR3 loop spans 15 amino acids. With 4 bases clipped from V and 5 bases from J, the junction kept 4 bases outside the gene matches. Germline loops: CDR1 SGHAT, CDR2 FQNNGV.

Sequencing was performed on blood. The TCR comes from a woman in her twenties or thirties with Graves' hyperthyroidism that later progressed to Graves' ophthalmopathy. The chain couples TRBV11-2 to TRBJ2-2; 10 bases map to TRBD1. CDR3 DNA: TGTGCCAGCAGCTGGCGGGGACAGGGGACCGGGGAGCTGTTTTTT. It yields the protein CASSWRGQGTGELFF.